These T cell receptor beta chains were read from a single sample in a study of blood T cell repertoires in COVID-19. This table comes from immunoSEQ multiplex PCR, and its TCRdb copy is limited to in-frame clones, with some not included. This table holds 250,000 to 300,000 clones, roughly four fifths found once. The sequenced sample consisted of PBMCs or T cells enriched from blood (not recorded which). Receptor source: a man between 35 and 55 years old who had been exposed to COVID-19. CDR3s leave out the opening cysteine and the closing phenylalanine or tryptophan.

TRBV29-1,TRBJ2-3,SVYGLAGDTQY
TRBV4-1,TRBJ1-1,ASRFPGGRNTEAF
TRBV24-1,TRBJ1-5,ASQGTLNQPQH
TRBV5-1,TRBJ2-2,ASSPRGGGELF
TRBV30,TRBJ1-5,AWSGGVDQPQH
TRBV6-5,TRBJ2-3,ASKLDYSTDTQY
TRBV7-2,TRBJ2-5,ASSLHGSGSESQY
TRBV11-2,TRBJ1-5,ASSLTGAVKPQH
TRBV28,TRBJ2-6,AIPRDRVIGANVLT
TRBV29-1,TRBJ1-1,SVLRDLPEAF
TRBV18,TRBJ2-5,ASSSYQETQY
TRBV11-2,TRBJ2-3,ASSFGLLDTQY
TRBV7-9,TRBJ2-7,ASRDRGTSEQY
TRBV7-9,TRBJ1-2,ASSLRQGSDSYT
TRBV18,TRBJ1-4,ASSRDTLTTNEKLF
TRBV29-1,TRBJ1-3,SVVQARSGNTIY
TRBV9,TRBJ2-7,ASSVWQGGEQY
TRBV24-1,TRBJ2-1,ATGTSTYNEQF
TRBV11-2,TRBJ2-1,ASSGGSRAYNEQF
TRBV2,TRBJ2-5,ASRRTGLETQY
TRBV6-5,TRBJ2-1,ASPEGLAGVGEQF
TRBV19,TRBJ2-2,ATAAGANTGELF
TRBV11-1,TRBJ2-7,ASSLVRGTSGEQY
TRBV5-8,TRBJ2-5,ASSLTTGVETQY
TRBV10-2,TRBJ2-7,ATDRGGDSFEQY
TRBV10-3,TRBJ1-1,AISERGTPNTEAF
TRBV6-5,TRBJ2-7,ASFPEQGREQY
TRBV19,TRBJ2-1,ASSIGPLRHNEQF
TRBV5-1,TRBJ1-5,ASSLSGVNQPQH
TRBV7-2,TRBJ1-5,ASSQQGAWQPQH
TRBV14,TRBJ1-1,ASSPAGGAPNTEAF
TRBV11-2,TRBJ2-5,ASSTSGGETQY
TRBV30,TRBJ2-7,AWSQSGTGAYEQY
TRBV30,TRBJ1-2,AWSLRNYGYT
TRBV12-3/TRBV12-4,TRBJ2-4,ASSPGGQNIQY
TRBV5-1,TRBJ2-3,ASSTLGADTQY
TRBV2,TRBJ2-2,ASSVGGQGNTGELF
TRBV18,TRBJ1-5,ASFQDRDNQPQH
TRBV29-1,TRBJ1-5,SVVGDSNQPQH
TRBV18,TRBJ2-7,ASSPNGANYEQY
TRBV12-3/TRBV12-4,TRBJ2-2,AIPTGDTGELF
TRBV11-2,TRBJ1-6,ASSFQGPLH
TRBV5-1,TRBJ1-5,ASSLQVGQPQH
TRBV30,TRBJ1-1,AWSGGGPEAF
TRBV19,TRBJ2-6,ASRVEGGANVLT
TRBV5-1,TRBJ2-1,ASSRGLNEQF
TRBV6-5,TRBJ2-7,ASSTGTRLYEQY